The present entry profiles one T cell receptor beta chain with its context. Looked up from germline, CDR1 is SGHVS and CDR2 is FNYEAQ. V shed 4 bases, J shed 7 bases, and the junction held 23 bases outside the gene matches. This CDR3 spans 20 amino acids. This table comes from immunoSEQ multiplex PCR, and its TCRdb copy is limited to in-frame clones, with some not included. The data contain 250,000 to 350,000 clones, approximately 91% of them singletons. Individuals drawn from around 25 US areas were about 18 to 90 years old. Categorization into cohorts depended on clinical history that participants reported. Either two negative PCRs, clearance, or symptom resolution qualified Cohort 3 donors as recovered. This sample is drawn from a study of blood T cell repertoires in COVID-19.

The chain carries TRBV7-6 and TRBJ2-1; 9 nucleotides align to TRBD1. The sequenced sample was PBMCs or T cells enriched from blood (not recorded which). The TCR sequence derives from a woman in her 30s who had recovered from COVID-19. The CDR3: CASSSHPSWDRDRAQNEQFF. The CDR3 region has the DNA TGTGCCAGCAGCTCCCATCCCTCCTGGGACCGGGACAGGGCGCAGAATGAGCAGTTCTTC.